Below, 20 T cell receptor beta chains from the same sample are listed, as sequenced in a study of cytomegalovirus exposure and HLA in healthy donors (dated by TCRdb to 2015 to 2018). The receptor library was made with the immunoSEQ multiplex PCR assay. A mixture of 60 forward primers for TCR Vbeta segments and 13 reverse primers for TCR Jbeta segments was used in the multiplex PCR. TCRdb limited this immuneACCESS table to in-frame rearrangements with V and J called. A share of clones is missing; checked studies link under half to unresolved V genes, and the rest is unexplained. The sample table contains 120,000 or so clones; only one count was recorded for roughly four fifths of them. 1.8% of the sample lies in the top ten. Material: PBMCs. The receptors shown here come from a man aged 18-30 years in good health and CMV-seronegative.

The chain employs TRBV13 and TRBJ2-2; perhaps TRBD1 as D (5 bases). Trimming stripped 1 base from V and 6 bases from J, with 15 bases between. The CDR3 contains 16 residues. Per germline, CDR1 PRHDT and CDR2 FYEKMQ (reference sequence). CDR3 in DNA: TGTGCCAGCAGCTTAGACCCTGCAGGGTTCCCCGGGGAGCTGTTTTTT. As protein: CASSLDPAGFPGELFF.

There are a few counts of this clone. The genes are TRBV2 and TRBJ2-7, with D maybe TRBD1 (5 bases). The CDR3 runs to 14 residues. The V gene's germline CDR1 is SNHLY and CDR2 FYNNEI. Trimming removed 11 bases at V and 7 bases at J, with 24 bases between. CDR3 region: CAYREVPRTGEQYF. The CDR3, as DNA: TGTGCCTACAGAGAGGTGCCGCGAACAGGAGAGCAGTACTTC.

The chain is built from TRBV19 and TRBJ2-3, with 7 bases that match TRBD1. The CDR3 totals 15 residues. V shed 2 bases and J 2 bases; nucleotides not matched to a gene: 4. CDR1 and CDR2 from the germline V gene are LNHDA and SQIVND (reference sequence). This CDR3 reads CASSIRDSHTDTQYF. CDR3 in DNA: TGTGCCAGTAGTATAAGGGACAGCCACACAGATACGCAGTATTTT.

The chain carries TRBV5-1 and TRBJ2-5; TRBD1 aligns across 10 bases. Per the germline V gene, CDR1 is SGHRS and CDR2 is YFSETQ. This CDR3 has 15 amino acids. Trimming at V came to 4 bases and at J to 5 bases, leaving 8 bases not matched to a gene. The CDR3 reads CASSTRTGGPETQYF. DNA for the CDR3: TGCGCCAGCAGCACTAGGACAGGGGGGCCGGAGACCCAGTACTTC.

V gene TRBV29-1 combines with J gene TRBJ1-2; D might be TRBD1 (6 bases). V was clipped by 6 bases and J by 7 bases, with 24 bases between them. Germline V gene sequence: CDR1 SQVTM, CDR2 ANQGSEA. The CDR3 loop spans 15 amino acids. CDR3: CSVTKGGGTSGGYTF. The CDR3 DNA reads as TGCAGCGTAACCAAGGGGGGGGGCACTTCAGGTGGCTACACCTTC.

The chain carries TRBV6-5 and TRBJ2-7; D is uncertain. V was pared by 2 bases and J by 4 bases, with 12 bases between. The CDR3 is made up of 14 amino acids. Germline loops: CDR1 MNHEY, CDR2 SVGAGI. This chain's CDR3 is CASSYSMAGYEQYF. The CDR3 region has the DNA TGTGCCAGCAGTTACAGTATGGCAGGTTACGAGCAGTACTTC.

V is TRBV6-5 and J is TRBJ2-5, with TRBD1 matching over 9 bases. This CDR3 has 15 amino acids. With 4 bases clipped from V and 6 bases from J, the junction kept 9 bases outside the gene matches. CDR1 is MNHEY, CDR2 SVGAGI, per germline. Here the CDR3 reads CASSSTLTGGQTQYF. The CDR3 region has the DNA TGTGCCAGCAGTTCTACTCTGACAGGGGGGCAGACCCAGTACTTC.

J is TRBJ1-2 and V is TRBV4-3; D gene uncertain. Trimming left V 0 bases short and J 4 bases short, with 12 bases between. The CDR3 is 15 amino acids. Germline V gene lookup returns CDR1 LGHNA and CDR2 YSLEER. This CDR3 is CASSQDRTIGYGYTF. DNA for the CDR3: TGCGCCAGCAGCCAAGATAGGACTATCGGCTATGGCTACACCTTC.

V and J are TRBV6-6 and TRBJ2-1, with 13 bases matching TRBD2. The CDR3 covers 16 residues. V shed 5 bases and J 3 bases; nucleotides not matched to a gene: 4. Germline V CDR1 and CDR2: MNHNY, SVGAGI (reference sequence). The CDR3 reads CASSAGTSGDYNEQFF. The CDR3 DNA sequence: TGTGCCAGCAGTGCCGGGACTAGCGGGGACTACAATGAGCAGTTCTTC.

The genes are TRBV5-1 and TRBJ1-2; 9 bases align to TRBD1. Germline V CDR1 and CDR2: SGHRS, YFSETQ. The CDR3 is 16 amino acids. The V segment lost 0 bases and the J segment 2 bases; nucleotides outside the gene matches: 5. The CDR3 sequence is CASSLDRGQGNYGYTF. CDR3 DNA: TGCGCCAGCAGCTTGGACCGCGGACAGGGGAACTATGGCTACACCTTC. The variable domain in full, with the rest retrieved from reference TRBV5-1 and TRBJ1-2, is KAGVTQTPRYLIKTRGQQVTLSCSPISGHRSVSWYQQTPGQGLQFLFEYFSETQRNKGNFPGRFSGRQFSNSRSEMNVSTLELGDSALYLCASSLDRGQGNYGYTFGSGTRLTVV.

This clone was detected a few times. Different DNA sequences within this sample yield the same CDR3. J is TRBJ2-1 and V is TRBV7-9; 11 nucleotides agree with TRBD2. Losses at the gene ends were 0 bases for V and 10 bases for J; bases not matched to a gene: 5. Germline values: CDR1 SEHNR, CDR2 FQNEAQ (reference sequence). The CDR3 length is 15 residues. CDR3 sequence: CASSLASGGAKEQFF. The CDR3 coding sequence is TGTGCCAGCAGCTTAGCTAGCGGGGGGGCCAAAGAGCAGTTCTTC.

This rearrangement joins TRBV11-2 to TRBJ1-6; D might be TRBD1 (5 bases). Trimming cost V 2 bases and J 0 bases, with 8 bases left between them. The CDR3 length is 16 residues. Germline values: CDR1 SGHAT, CDR2 FQNNGV. The CDR3 protein is CASSLNTGSYNSPLHF. The CDR3 DNA follows: TGTGCCAGCAGCTTAAACACAGGCTCCTATAATTCACCCCTCCACTTT. Based on the CDR3 plus reference TRBV11-2 and TRBJ1-6, the full variable domain is EAGVAQSPRYKIIEKRQSVAFWCNPISGHATLYWYQQILGQGPKLLIQFQNNGVVDDSQLPKDRFSAERLKGVDSTLKIQPAKLEDSAVYLCASSLNTGSYNSPLHFGNGTRLTVT.

The V gene is TRBV25-1, the J gene TRBJ1-6; possible D gene TRBD1, 6 bases. Germline V gene lookup returns CDR1 MGHDK and CDR2 SYGVNS. Trimming stripped 5 bases from V and 7 bases from J, with 12 bases between. The CDR3 has 14 amino acids. CDR3 sequence (DNA): TGTGCCAGCAGTTACACAGGGCAAAATTCACCCCTCCACTTT. Protein product: CASSYTGQNSPLHF. Full variable domain (rest looked up from reference TRBV25-1 and TRBJ1-6): EADIYQTPRYLVIGTGKKITLECSQTMGHDKMYWYQQDPGMELHLIHYSYGVNSTEKGDLSSESTVSRIRTEHFPLTLESARPSHTSQYLCASSYTGQNSPLHFGNGTRLTVT.

The chain is built from TRBV7-9 and TRBJ1-2; 9 bases map to TRBD1. CDR1 SEHNR and CDR2 FQNEAQ come from the germline V gene (reference sequence). The CDR3 consists of 16 residues. With V trimmed by 0 bases and J by 8 bases, 10 bases remained unmatched. The CDR3 here is CASSLARGDRALGYTF. Written as DNA, the CDR3 is TGTGCCAGCAGCTTAGCCCGGGGGGACAGGGCCCTGGGCTACACCTTC. Variable domain in full (rest from reference TRBV7-9 and TRBJ1-2): DTGVSQNPRHKITKRGQNVTFRCDPISEHNRLYWYRQTLGQGPEFLTYFQNEAQLEKSRLLSDRFSAERPKGSFSTLEIQRTEQGDSAMYLCASSLARGDRALGYTFGSGTRLTVV.

The rearrangement joins TRBV29-1 to TRBJ2-1, with D hard to call. V was shortened by 5 bases and J by 0 bases, with 17 bases between the two germline ends. Germline V gene sequence: CDR1 SQVTM, CDR2 ANQGSEA. This CDR3 contains 16 residues. The CDR3 spells CSVPLPFTSSYNEQFF. The CDR3 nucleotides are TGCAGCGTTCCCCTCCCCTTCACAAGCTCCTACAATGAGCAGTTCTTC.

The chain couples TRBV6-1 to TRBJ1-5, with 9 bases identical to TRBD1. V trimming: 4 bases; J trimming: 7 bases; junction bases outside the gene matches: 14. The CDR3 extends over 17 amino acids. Per the germline V gene, CDR1 is MNHNS and CDR2 is SASEGT. CDR3: CASSVLGRTGGRQPQHF. The CDR3 DNA is TGTGCCAGCAGTGTCTTAGGGAGAACAGGGGGCAGGCAGCCCCAGCATTTT.

The rearrangement joins TRBV7-8 to TRBJ1-5, with 8 bases identical to TRBD1. The length of the CDR3 is 18 residues. Germline V gene sequence: CDR1 SGHVS, CDR2 FQNEAQ. The trim removed 1 base at V and 7 bases at J, leaving 15 bases unmatched. CDR3 loop: CASSLVGQGAFSRQPQHF. CDR3 DNA sequence: TGTGCCAGCAGCTTAGTCGGGCAGGGGGCCTTCTCCAGGCAGCCCCAGCATTTT.

The chain recombines TRBV5-6 with TRBJ1-1; 7 nucleotides agree with TRBD1. Germline CDR1 SGHDT, CDR2 YYEEEE. The CDR3 consists of 18 residues. V lost 2 bases, J lost 5 bases, and 18 bases stayed unmatched. The CDR3 loop is CASSFLTGLSSLATEAFF. The CDR3 DNA reads TGTGCCAGCAGCTTTCTGACAGGGCTCTCCTCGCTGGCTACTGAAGCTTTCTTT.

The chain employs TRBV4-3 and TRBJ1-4; D ambiguous. V lost 5 bases and J lost 1, with 8 bases in between. This CDR3 spans 14 amino acids. CDR1 and CDR2 (germline): LGHNA, YSLEER. CDR3: CASSVQKTNEKLFF. The CDR3 nucleotides are TGCGCCAGCAGCGTACAGAAAACTAATGAAAAACTGTTTTTT.

The chain couples TRBV6-1 to TRBJ1-1; 7 bases align to TRBD1. Germline V CDR1 and CDR2: MNHNS, SASEGT. This CDR3 is built from 16 residues. V gave up 3 bases and J gave up 3 bases; unmatched junction bases: 10. CDR3 loop: CASSDRDSWADTEAFF. The CDR3 DNA sequence: TGTGCCAGCAGTGACCGGGACAGTTGGGCGGACACTGAAGCTTTCTTT.